The sequence of this T cell receptor (beta chain) was determined in a study of T-cell reconstitution after alpha-beta-depleted transplantation in children. Study outcomes and limitations: When one year had passed after transplant, most T-cell counts and diversity came from newly produced T cells. Alpha-beta T cells present about two months after transplant were reported to originate from several hundred expanded graft clones.

As regards this clonotype: Its antigen is undetermined.

Construction of the TCRbeta library involved unique molecular identifiers. TCRdb ran MiXCR on the PCR reads and lists one entry per CDR3 protein. In the table there are approximately 400,000 distinct CDR3 sequences, roughly 17% of which are singletons. With 1 base removed from V and 2 bases from J, the gap between germline ends came to 14 bases. The CDR3 totals 15 residues. Looked up from germline, CDR1 is DFQATT and CDR2 is SNEGSKA (reference sequence). Source: PBMCs, mostly from graft donor cells, taken 360 days after TCRalphabeta/CD19-depleted stem cell transplant. This TCR derives from a boy in the first two years of life who had a stem cell transplant for Wiskott-Aldrich syndrome, so the T cells may come from the graft donor. The chain employs TRBV20-1 and TRBJ1-2; possibly TRBD1 for D (5 bases). CDR3 loop: CSARVRAGRNYGYTF. CDR3 coding DNA: TGCAGTGCTAGAGTTAGGGCAGGGCGGAACTATGGCTACACCTTC.